These T cell receptor beta chains were read from a single sample in a study of blood T cell repertoires in COVID-19. Sequencing used immunoSEQ multiplex PCR; TCRdb keeps in-frame clones, though not all of them. The sample includes tens of thousands of clones, around 86% of them seen just once. The sequenced sample consisted of peripheral blood. The source is a woman older than 75 with active or convalescent COVID-19. Each CDR3 is given with its conserved first and last residue. Each record gives: V gene, D gene, J gene, clone size, CDR3 protein, CDR3 DNA. A D gene is named only where the DNA matches it firmly. Some rows mark clone size as missing; the rest say once, few, many or name a class of expanded clone.

V: TRBV7-2
D: TRBD1
J: TRBJ1-1
size: .
CDR3: CASSLFGGTVNTEAFF
DNA: TGTGCCAGCAGCTTGTTCGGTGGGACAGTAAACACTGAAGCTTTCTTT

V: TRBV28
D: .
J: TRBJ2-2
size: .
CDR3: CASSSRDTGELFF
DNA: TGTGCCAGCAGTTCACGGGACACCGGGGAGCTGTTTTTT

V: TRBV4-2
D: .
J: TRBJ2-5
size: .
CDR3: CASSREGDPKETQYF
DNA: TGTGCCAGCAGCCGGGAGGGGGACCCAAAAGAGACCCAGTACTTC

V: TRBV6-5
D: TRBD1
J: TRBJ1-2
size: few
CDR3: CASRQGNYGYTF
DNA: TGTGCCAGCAGACAGGGGAACTATGGCTACACCTTC

V: TRBV7-7
D: .
J: TRBJ2-3
size: .
CDR3: CASSLGRTDTQYF
DNA: TGTGCCAGCAGCTTAGGGCGGACAGATACGCAGTATTTT

V: TRBV6-6
D: TRBD1
J: TRBJ2-2
size: .
CDR3: CASSYQGAYTGELFF
DNA: TGTGCCAGCAGTTACCAGGGGGCATACACCGGGGAGCTGTTTTTT

V: TRBV6-4
D: TRBD1
J: TRBJ2-3
size: .
CDR3: CASSPNRGSTDTQYF
DNA: TGTGCCAGCAGCCCCAACAGGGGGAGCACAGATACGCAGTATTTT

V: TRBV3-1/TRBV3-2
D: .
J: TRBJ2-4
size: .
CDR3: CASSQGLAGNIQYF
DNA: TGTGCCAGCAGCCAAGGTCTAGCTGGGAACATTCAGTACTTC

V: TRBV11-2
D: .
J: TRBJ1-5
size: .
CDR3: CASSQATSQPQHF
DNA: TGTGCCAGCAGCCAAGCGACGTCACAGCCCCAGCATTTT

V: TRBV28
D: TRBD1
J: TRBJ2-1
size: .
CDR3: CASSLMGQGAHNEQFF
DNA: TGTGCCAGCAGTTTAATGGGACAGGGGGCGCACAATGAGCAGTTCTTC

V: TRBV2
D: .
J: TRBJ1-6
size: .
CDR3: CASSETGTQSPLHF
DNA: TGTGCCAGCAGCGAAACCGGGACACAATCACCCCTCCACTTT

V: TRBV9
D: .
J: TRBJ1-3
size: .
CDR3: CASSSKGWSGNTIYF
DNA: TGTGCCAGCAGCTCAAAGGGGTGGAGTGGAAACACCATATATTTT

V: TRBV7-9
D: TRBD2
J: TRBJ2-3
size: .
CDR3: CASSSILAGGDTQYF
DNA: TGTGCCAGCAGCTCAATACTAGCGGGTGGAGATACGCAGTATTTT

V: TRBV24-1
D: .
J: TRBJ2-3
size: .
CDR3: CATSETGSRGFTQYF
DNA: TGTGCCACCAGTGAGACCGGATCCAGGGGATTCACGCAGTATTTT

V: TRBV2
D: .
J: TRBJ2-7
size: .
CDR3: CASSSQNYEQYF
DNA: TGTGCCAGCAGTTCACAGAATTACGAGCAGTACTTC

V: TRBV20-1
D: .
J: TRBJ1-2
size: .
CDR3: CSAPKPIGYTF
DNA: TGCAGTGCGCCCAAGCCTATAGGCTACACCTTC

V: TRBV19
D: .
J: TRBJ1-5
size: .
CDR3: CASSIVRNQPQHF
DNA: TGTGCCAGTAGTATAGTCAGAAATCAGCCCCAGCATTTT

V: TRBV15
D: .
J: TRBJ2-7
size: .
CDR3: CATSRAGIAYEQYF
DNA: TGTGCCACCAGCAGAGCAGGTATTGCCTACGAGCAGTACTTC

V: TRBV14
D: .
J: TRBJ2-7
size: .
CDR3: CASSLTEMSEQYF
DNA: TGTGCCAGCAGCCTTACAGAGATGTCCGAGCAGTACTTC

V: TRBV2
D: TRBD2
J: TRBJ2-1
size: few
CDR3: CASSGLAEYNEQFF
DNA: TGTGCCAGCAGTGGGCTAGCGGAGTACAATGAGCAGTTCTTC

V: TRBV5-1
D: TRBD1
J: TRBJ1-5
size: .
CDR3: CASSSTGDGNQPQHF
DNA: TGCGCCAGCAGCTCCACAGGGGATGGCAATCAGCCCCAGCATTTT

V: TRBV24-1
D: .
J: TRBJ2-5
size: .
CDR3: CATSPPPGDGETQYF
DNA: TGTGCCACCAGCCCCCCCCCAGGGGATGGAGAGACCCAGTACTTC

V: TRBV3-1/TRBV3-2
D: .
J: TRBJ2-1
size: .
CDR3: CASSQPPGVSYNEQFF
DNA: TGTGCCAGCAGCCAACCCCCAGGGGTCTCCTACAATGAGCAGTTCTTC

V: TRBV3-1/TRBV3-2
D: TRBD2
J: TRBJ2-7
size: .
CDR3: CASSQYAGTSGPHYEQYF
DNA: TGTGCCAGCAGCCAATACGCGGGGACTAGCGGACCACACTACGAGCAGTACTTC

V: TRBV18
D: TRBD1
J: TRBJ1-1
size: .
CDR3: CASSPGQDTEAFF
DNA: TGTGCCAGCTCACCGGGACAGGACACTGAAGCTTTCTTT

V: TRBV14
D: .
J: TRBJ2-3
size: .
CDR3: CASSPLTGSNTDTQYF
DNA: TGTGCCAGCAGCCCCCTAACCGGGTCGAACACAGATACGCAGTATTTT

V: TRBV4-3
D: .
J: TRBJ1-1
size: .
CDR3: CASSQDSDTEAFF
DNA: TGCGCCAGCAGCCAAGATTCCGACACTGAAGCTTTCTTT

V: TRBV2
D: .
J: TRBJ2-5
size: .
CDR3: CASSGGVGETQYF
DNA: TGTGCCAGCAGCGGAGGAGTCGGTGAAACCCAGTACTTC

V: TRBV6-2/TRBV6-3
D: TRBD2
J: TRBJ2-3
size: .
CDR3: CASSYSMRSGASTDTQYF
DNA: TGTGCCAGCAGTTACTCGATGCGTAGCGGGGCAAGCACAGATACGCAGTATTTT

V: TRBV2
D: TRBD2
J: TRBJ2-3
size: .
CDR3: CASRLTSGRPIDTQYF
DNA: TGTGCCAGCCGACTGACTAGCGGGAGGCCGATAGATACGCAGTATTTT

V: TRBV5-4
D: .
J: TRBJ2-2
size: .
CDR3: CAISLVNTGELFF
DNA: TGTGCCATTTCACTAGTGAACACCGGGGAGCTGTTTTTT

V: TRBV11-2
D: .
J: TRBJ2-5
size: .
CDR3: CASSLRWAGSFQETQYF
DNA: TGTGCCAGCAGCTTAAGGTGGGCAGGGTCCTTCCAAGAGACCCAGTACTTC

V: TRBV24-1
D: TRBD1
J: TRBJ1-4
size: .
CDR3: CATSDSRGSGEKLFF
DNA: TGTGCCACCAGTGATTCCAGGGGGTCGGGTGAAAAACTGTTTTTT

V: TRBV7-6
D: .
J: TRBJ2-3
size: .
CDR3: CASSALGRGLSTDTQYF
DNA: TGTGCCAGCAGCGCCCTCGGCAGGGGCTTGAGCACAGATACGCAGTATTTT

V: TRBV5-1
D: TRBD1
J: TRBJ1-6
size: .
CDR3: CASSWAGQGINSPLHF
DNA: TGCGCCAGCAGCTGGGCGGGACAGGGGATTAATTCACCCCTCCACTTT

V: TRBV15
D: .
J: TRBJ2-2
size: .
CDR3: CATSRGGTKTGELFF
DNA: TGTGCCACCAGCAGGGGGGGTACGAAAACCGGGGAGCTGTTTTTT

V: TRBV7-7
D: .
J: TRBJ2-5
size: .
CDR3: CASSRDSQETQYF
DNA: TGTGCCAGCAGCCGGGACTCCCAAGAGACCCAGTACTTC

V: TRBV7-9
D: TRBD2
J: TRBJ2-2
size: .
CDR3: CASSSRTSGGNTGELFF
DNA: TGTGCCAGCAGCTCCCGGACTAGCGGGGGGAACACCGGGGAGCTGTTTTTT

V: TRBV7-9
D: .
J: TRBJ1-4
size: .
CDR3: CASSLEGGLNEKLFF
DNA: TGTGCCAGCAGCTTAGAGGGCGGACTTAATGAAAAACTGTTTTTT

V: TRBV4-3
D: TRBD2
J: TRBJ2-1
size: few
CDR3: CASSPRTSGALYNEQFF
DNA: TGCGCCAGCAGCCCCCGGACTAGCGGAGCCCTCTACAATGAGCAGTTCTTC

V: TRBV12-3/TRBV12-4
D: TRBD1
J: TRBJ2-5
size: once
CDR3: CASSLRQGETQYF
DNA: TGTGCCAGCAGTCTACGACAGGGAGAGACCCAGTACTTC

V: TRBV2
D: TRBD2
J: TRBJ2-7
size: .
CDR3: CASSDVAGVEQYF
DNA: TGTGCCAGCAGTGACGTAGCGGGGGTCGAGCAGTACTTC

V: TRBV19
D: .
J: TRBJ1-1
size: .
CDR3: CASLWSINTEAFF
DNA: TGTGCCAGTTTATGGTCTATTAACACTGAAGCTTTCTTT

V: TRBV5-4
D: .
J: TRBJ2-3
size: .
CDR3: CASSRTGSGNTDTQYF
DNA: TGTGCCAGCAGCCGCACCGGGTCCGGTAACACAGATACGCAGTATTTT

V: TRBV7-8
D: .
J: TRBJ2-5
size: .
CDR3: CASSFLVSLVPETQYF
DNA: TGTGCCAGCAGCTTCTTAGTCTCCCTGGTACCAGAGACCCAGTACTTC

V: TRBV10-2
D: TRBD1
J: TRBJ2-7
size: .
CDR3: CASREDDRGGYEQYF
DNA: TGCGCCAGCAGGGAGGATGACAGGGGAGGCTACGAGCAGTACTTC

V: TRBV27
D: TRBD2
J: TRBJ2-3
size: .
CDR3: CASSSPSGGTDTQYF
DNA: TGTGCCAGCAGTTCTCCTAGCGGGGGCACAGATACGCAGTATTTT

V: TRBV29-1
D: TRBD1
J: TRBJ1-1
size: .
CDR3: CSVSGTAEANTEAFF
DNA: TGCAGCGTTTCCGGGACAGCGGAGGCGAACACTGAAGCTTTCTTT

V: TRBV5-1
D: TRBD1
J: TRBJ1-2
size: .
CDR3: CASRPPGGGNYGYTF
DNA: TGCGCCAGCAGACCCCCAGGAGGGGGCAACTATGGCTACACCTTC

V: TRBV27
D: TRBD1
J: TRBJ2-7
size: .
CDR3: CASSLFTGGEQYF
DNA: TGTGCCAGCAGTTTATTTACAGGGGGCGAGCAGTACTTC

V: TRBV6-5
D: TRBD1
J: TRBJ2-1
size: .
CDR3: CASSLDRDPYNEQFF
DNA: TGTGCCAGCAGTCTCGACAGGGATCCCTACAATGAGCAGTTCTTC

V: TRBV6-1
D: .
J: TRBJ1-1
size: .
CDR3: CASSDWQGFTEAFF
DNA: TGTGCCAGCAGTGATTGGCAGGGGTTCACTGAAGCTTTCTTT

V: TRBV29-1
D: .
J: TRBJ1-2
size: .
CDR3: CSVDKAGENYGYTF
DNA: TGCAGCGTTGATAAGGCAGGGGAGAACTATGGCTACACCTTC

V: TRBV9
D: TRBD2
J: TRBJ2-1
size: .
CDR3: CASSVSSGFYNEQFF
DNA: TGTGCCAGCAGCGTAAGTAGCGGGTTTTACAATGAGCAGTTCTTC

V: TRBV6-2/TRBV6-3
D: TRBD1
J: TRBJ1-6
size: few
CDR3: CASSYPGQGARGQALHF
DNA: TGTGCCAGCAGTTACCCCGGACAGGGGGCGCGTGGACAGGCCCTCCACTTT

V: TRBV7-2
D: TRBD1
J: TRBJ2-7
size: .
CDR3: CASSQSRGPYEQYF
DNA: TGTGCCAGCAGCCAGTCCAGGGGGCCCTACGAGCAGTACTTC

V: TRBV19
D: TRBD1
J: TRBJ1-1
size: .
CDR3: CASINTGGAANTEAFF
DNA: TGTGCCAGTATCAATACAGGGGGCGCGGCGAACACTGAAGCTTTCTTT